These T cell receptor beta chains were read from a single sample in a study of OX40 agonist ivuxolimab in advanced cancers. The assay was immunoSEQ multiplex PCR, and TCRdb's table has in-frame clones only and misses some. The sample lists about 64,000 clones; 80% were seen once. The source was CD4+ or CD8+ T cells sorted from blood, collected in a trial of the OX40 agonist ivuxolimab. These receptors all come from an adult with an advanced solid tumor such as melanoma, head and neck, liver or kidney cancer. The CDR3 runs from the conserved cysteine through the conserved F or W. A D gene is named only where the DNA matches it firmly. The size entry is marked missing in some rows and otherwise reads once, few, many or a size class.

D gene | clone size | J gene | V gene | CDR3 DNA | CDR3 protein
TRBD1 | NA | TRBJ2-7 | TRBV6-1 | TGTGCCAGCAGTGTAGGGGACAGGGGTGCCTACGAGCAGTACTTC | CASSVGDRGAYEQYF
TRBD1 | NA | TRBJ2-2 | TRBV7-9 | TGTGCCAGCAGCACAGGGGGGATCACCGGGGAGCTGTTTTTT | CASSTGGITGELFF
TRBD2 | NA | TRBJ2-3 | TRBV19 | TGTGCCAGTAGTATCCTAGCGGGGCCCAGCACAGATACGCAGTATTTT | CASSILAGPSTDTQYF
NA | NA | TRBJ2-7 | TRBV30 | TGTGCCTGGAGTGTACTGTCGGGGGGCCCGGGGGAGCAGTACTTC | CAWSVLSGGPGEQYF
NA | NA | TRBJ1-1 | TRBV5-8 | TGTGCCAGCAGCTTTGGCTTGAACACTGAAGCTTTCTTT | CASSFGLNTEAFF
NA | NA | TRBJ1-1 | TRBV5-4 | TGTGCCAGCAGCCCGACAGGACGAACGAACACTGAAGCTTTCTTT | CASSPTGRTNTEAFF
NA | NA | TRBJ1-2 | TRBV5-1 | TGCGCCAGCAGCCAACAAACCCGTGGCTATGGCTACACCTTC | CASSQQTRGYGYTF
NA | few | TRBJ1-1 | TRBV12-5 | TGTGCTAGTGGTTTGAACTCTGAAGCTTTCTTT | CASGLNSEAFF
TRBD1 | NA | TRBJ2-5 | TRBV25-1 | TGTGCCAGCGGACAGGGAGAGACCCAGTACTTC | CASGQGETQYF
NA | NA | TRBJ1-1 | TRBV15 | TGTGCCACCAGCAGTGGGTGGCGCACTGAAGCTTTCTTT | CATSSGWRTEAFF
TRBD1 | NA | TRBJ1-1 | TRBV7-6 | TGTGCCAGCAGCTTAGGACAGGGGGGTCGGAACACTGAAGCTTTCTTT | CASSLGQGGRNTEAFF
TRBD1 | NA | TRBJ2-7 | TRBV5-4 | TGTGCCAGCAGCTTACCTGGCGGACAGGGTAACGAGCAGTACTTC | CASSLPGGQGNEQYF
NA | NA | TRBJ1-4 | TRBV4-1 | TGCGCCAGCAGCCAAGAAACTAAGGAAAAACTGTTTTTT | CASSQETKEKLFF
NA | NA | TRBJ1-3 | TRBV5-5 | TGTGCCAGCAGCCCCACAGGGTCTATTGGAAACACCATATATTTT | CASSPTGSIGNTIYF
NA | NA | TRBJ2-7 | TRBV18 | TGTGCCAGCTCACCACCTGGGTTAACTAGCCGGCCCGAGCAGTACTTC | CASSPPGLTSRPEQYF
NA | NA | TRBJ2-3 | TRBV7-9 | TGTGCCAGCAGCTTAGCAGTGGTGCCAACTACAGATACGCAGTATTTT | CASSLAVVPTTDTQYF